The 20 T cell receptor beta chains in this list originate from one sample, sequenced in a study of CD8 T cells in Susac syndrome. The authors reverse transcribed roughly 0.45 to 1 ug RNA with random hexamers. TCRdb independently ran MiXCR on the immunoSEQ multiplex PCR reads; one entry per CDR3 protein. This table has approximately 150,000 distinct CDR3 sequences, 93% appearing once. Source material: CD4+ T cells from PBMCs. The receptors shown here come from a human donor in good health.

The V gene is TRBV4-1, the J gene TRBJ2-6; D uncertain. Germline assignment: CDR1 MGHRA and CDR2 YSYEKL. Trimming cost V 1 base and J 0 bases, with 7 bases left between them. The CDR3 sequence is 16 residues long. CDR3 nucleotides: TGCGCCAGCAGCCAAGGAAGGCCCTCTGGGGCCAACGTCCTGACTTTC. Its protein is CASSQGRPSGANVLTF.

The chain uses TRBV5-6 and TRBJ1-1; D remains unclear. CDR1 and CDR2 (germline): SGHDT, YYEEEE. CDR3 length: 16 residues. Between the trimmed V and J ends, which lost 4 bases and 1 base, there was a span of 17 bases. CDR3 DNA sequence: TGTGCCAGCAGCCCTTTGATGTCGACTGGGAACACTGAAGCTTTCTTT. Its translation: CASSPLMSTGNTEAFF. The full variable domain, rest sourced from reference TRBV5-6 and TRBJ1-1, is DAGVTQSPTHLIKTRGQQVTLRCSPKSGHDTVSWYQQALGQGPQFIFQYYEEEERQRGNFPDRFSGHQFPNYSSELNVNALLLGDSALYLCASSPLMSTGNTEAFFGQGTRLTVV.

The rearrangement uses TRBV20-1 and TRBJ2-7; 11 bases are a match to TRBD2. With 5 bases clipped from V and 2 bases from J, the junction kept 5 bases outside the gene matches. The V gene's germline CDR1 is DFQATT and CDR2 SNEGSKA (reference sequence). The CDR3 loop spans 14 amino acids. The CDR3, as DNA: TGCAGTGCTCATGGACTAGCGGGTCCCTACGAGCAGTACTTC. Amino acids: CSAHGLAGPYEQYF.

In its sample, this clonotype was seen once. J is TRBJ1-4 and V is TRBV12-5; D not resolved. V gave up 0 bases and J gave up 8 bases, with 1 base separating them. The CDR3 has 11 amino acids. Germline CDR1 reads LGHNT; CDR2 reads FRNRAP. The CDR3 DNA follows: TGTGCTAGTGGTTTGGTAGAAAAACTGTTTTTT. Translating gives CASGLVEKLFF.

The chain recombines TRBV7-2 with TRBJ1-1; 8 bases are a match to TRBD1. V shed 4 bases and J 0 bases; nucleotides not matched to a gene: 1. The germline V gene encodes CDR1 SGHTA and CDR2 FQGNSA. The CDR3 has 14 amino acids. CDR3 sequence reads: CASSWTGMNTEAFF. In DNA form, the CDR3 reads TGTGCCAGCAGCTGGACAGGGATGAACACTGAAGCTTTCTTT.

CDR3 sequence: CSASKAAPYSGELFF. The CDR3, as DNA: TGCAGTGCTAGTAAGGCCGCACCTTATTCCGGGGAGCTGTTTTTT. This chain links TRBV20-1 with TRBJ2-2; D is undetermined. Trimming stripped 3 bases from V and 6 bases from J, with 17 bases between. The CDR3 spans 15 residues. Germline-derived CDR1 and CDR2 are DFQATT and SNEGSKA (reference sequence).

The DNA of the CDR3 is TGCGCCAGCAGCTTGCCGGCGGTCAATTCACCCCTCCACTTT. As protein: CASSLPAVNSPLHF. V is TRBV5-1 and J is TRBJ1-6; unclear D gene. Looked up from germline, CDR1 is SGHRS and CDR2 is YFSETQ. The CDR3 is made up of 14 amino acids. The germline V and J ends were trimmed by 1 base and 7 bases, with 9 bases remaining between them.

This chain uses TRBV7-2 with TRBJ1-3; no definite D call. Germline assignment: CDR1 SGHTA and CDR2 FQGNSA. The CDR3 is 14 residues long. The V end was cut by 2 bases, the J end by 6 bases, with 11 bases between. The CDR3 DNA is TGTGCCAGCAGCTTATCAGGAAACACAAACACCATATATTTT. Protein sequence: CASSLSGNTNTIYF.

This chain connects TRBV2 to TRBJ2-7; D uncertain. The germline gives CDR1 SNHLY, CDR2 FYNNEI. The CDR3 covers 13 residues. V shed 4 bases and J shed 3 bases, with 10 bases lying between them. The CDR3 here is CASSVNRDYEQYF. In DNA, the CDR3 is TGTGCCAGCAGTGTGAACAGAGACTACGAGCAGTACTTC. Based on the CDR3 plus reference TRBV2 and TRBJ2-7, the full variable domain is EPEVTQTPSHQVTQMGQEVILRCVPISNHLYFYWYRQILGQKVEFLVSFYNNEISEKSEIFDDQFSVERPDGSNFTLKIRSTKLEDSAMYFCASSVNRDYEQYFGPGTRLTVT.

The V and J genes are TRBV4-1 and TRBJ1-5, with 11 bases identical to TRBD1. This CDR3 has 15 residues. V shed 1 base, J shed 6 bases, and the junction held 2 bases outside the gene matches. Germline V gives CDR1 MGHRA, CDR2 YSYEKL. CDR3 sequence reads: CASSQGDRGSQPQHF. Here the CDR3 DNA reads TGCGCCAGCAGCCAAGGGGACAGGGGGTCTCAGCCCCAGCATTTT.

The rearrangement uses TRBV6-2 or TRBV6-3 and TRBJ1-6, with D possibly matching TRBD1 (5 bases). The CDR3 sequence is 14 residues long. V lost 2 bases and J 6 bases, leaving 8 bases between the germline ends. The germline V gene encodes CDR1 MNHEY and CDR2 SVGEGT. The DNA of the CDR3 is TGTGCCAGCAGTTACCCTAGGGGTAATTCACCCCTCCACTTT. This sequence encodes CASSYPRGNSPLHF.

This clonotype was observed once. The chain carries TRBV29-1 and TRBJ2-5, with TRBD1 as a possible D gene (6 bases). Germline V gene sequence: CDR1 SQVTM, CDR2 ANQGSEA. The V gene lost 4 bases and the J gene lost 4 bases, with 10 bases spanning the gap. The CDR3 has 12 amino acids. The CDR3 region has the DNA TGCAGCGTTGGGCAGGGGATAGAGACCCAGTACTTC. Translating gives CSVGQGIETQYF.

The CDR3 DNA reads TGTGCCAGCAGCAAAGGGGGGCGGGGCGGCGGCTACACCTTC. Its protein product is CASSKGGRGGGYTF. The J gene is TRBJ1-2, the V gene TRBV3-1, with TRBD1 as a possible D gene (6 bases). This CDR3 spans 14 amino acids. Germline V CDR1 and CDR2: LGHDT, YNNKEL (reference sequence). V lost 5 bases and J lost 8, with 18 bases in between.

The sample holds one count of this clonotype. This chain connects TRBV30 to TRBJ1-6, with 10 bases fitting TRBD1. Germline V lookup: CDR1 GTSNPN, CDR2 SVGIG (reference sequence). The ends lost 5 bases at V and 14 bases at J; junction bases unmatched: 3. This CDR3 has 11 residues. The CDR3 DNA is TGTGCCTGGGGACAGGGGGAATCCCTCCACTTT. Translation: CAWGQGESLHF.

V usage is TRBV3-1 and J usage is TRBJ2-3; no firm D call. The germline CDR1 and CDR2 sequences are LGHDT and YNNKEL (reference sequence). V was cut by 2 bases and J by 2 bases, with 11 bases left in between. This CDR3 comprises 15 residues. In DNA, the CDR3 is TGTGCCAGCAGCCAAAGAGGCCTTTCCACAGATACGCAGTATTTT. Its protein is CASSQRGLSTDTQYF.

This clonotype showed up just a few times. The rearrangement joins TRBV7-2 to TRBJ1-2, with D possibly matching TRBD1 (6 bases). The CDR3 runs to 13 residues. Germline CDR1 SGHTA, CDR2 FQGNSA. Trimming removed 2 bases from V and 4 bases from J, with 8 bases in between. CDR3 nucleotides: TGTGCCAGCAGCTTAACAGGGAGCTATGGCTACACCTTC. Translating it yields CASSLTGSYGYTF.

V gene TRBV9 combines with J gene TRBJ2-7, with 8 bases identical to TRBD2. Trimming took 0 bases from V and 3 from J; bases not matched to a gene: 5. CDR3 length: 15 amino acids. Germline-derived CDR1 and CDR2 are SGDLS and YYNGEE. CDR3 sequence reads: CASSVDSGGFYEQYF. The CDR3, as DNA: TGTGCCAGCAGCGTAGACAGCGGGGGCTTCTACGAGCAGTACTTC.

This clonotype has a count of ten or more. V usage is TRBV7-3 and J usage is TRBJ2-2; no definite D call. Trimming took off 5 bases at V and 1 base at J, with 2 bases between the two ends. Germline CDR1 and CDR2: SGHTA and FQGTGA. This CDR3 contains 12 residues. The CDR3: CASSLNTGELFF. The CDR3 DNA reads TGTGCCAGCAGCCTGAACACCGGGGAGCTGTTTTTT. The variable domain in full, with the rest retrieved from reference TRBV7-3 and TRBJ2-2, is GAGVSQTPSNKVTEKGKYVELRCDPISGHTALYWYRQSLGQGPEFLIYFQGTGAADDSGLPNDRFFAVRPEGSVSTLKIQRTERGDSAVYLCASSLNTGELFFGEGSRLTVL.

This sequence joins TRBV12-3 or TRBV12-4 and TRBJ2-5; D is undetermined. The germline V and J ends were trimmed by 5 bases and 7 bases, with 14 bases remaining between them. This CDR3 spans 13 amino acids. CDR3 nucleotides: TGTGCCAGCAGTCCAGGTGACTGGGGGACCCAGTACTTC. It is translated as CASSPGDWGTQYF.

The chain combines TRBV4-2 with TRBJ1-6, with D possibly being TRBD1 (5 bases). The germline V gene has CDR1 LGHNA and CDR2 YNFKEQ. V lost 4 bases and J 0 bases, leaving 10 bases between the germline ends. This CDR3 contains 16 residues. The CDR3 nucleotides are TGTGCCAGCAGCCGGGACCGGAGCTCCTATAATTCACCCCTCCACTTT. Protein: CASSRDRSSYNSPLHF.